The 26 T cell receptor beta chains below were found in one sample sequenced in a study of blood T cell repertoires in COVID-19. Profiled with immunoSEQ multiplex PCR; TCRdb holds only in-frame clones, not every one. The top ten hold 0.9% to 1% of the sample, which has some 260,000 clones, 88% seen once. The sequenced sample was peripheral blood. These receptors all come from a woman in her 40s who had recovered from COVID-19.

The chain carries TRBV6-1 and TRBJ1-1, with 8 bases aligning to TRBD1. CDR3 size: 16 residues. CDR1 is MNHNS and CDR2 is SASEGT in the germline V gene. Unmatched junction bases numbered 14, after V lost 4 bases and J lost 7 bases. CDR3 DNA sequence: TGTGCCAGCAGTGGGTGGGCAGGGGGCGAAAGGGGTGAAGCTTTCTTT. Its protein is CASSGWAGGERGEAFF.

As to this clone: Different DNA sequences within this sample yield the same CDR3. This CDR3 reads CASSSGTGELFF. In DNA form, the CDR3 reads TGTGCCAGCAGCTCCGGGACCGGGGAGCTGTTTTTT. V and J are TRBV7-3 and TRBJ2-2; D gene uncertain. The ends were cut back, 4 bases at V and 5 bases at J, with 5 bases in the middle. The CDR3 covers 12 residues. Germline V gene sequence: CDR1 SGHTA, CDR2 FQGTGA.

This clone was seen a single time. The chain combines TRBV5-1 with TRBJ1-1; D possibly corresponds to TRBD1 (5 bases). The germline V gene has CDR1 SGHRS and CDR2 YFSETQ. CDR3 length equals 14 residues. The V gene lost 0 bases and the J gene lost 5 bases, with 11 bases spanning the gap. The CDR3 nucleotides read TGCGCCAGCAGCTTGGAGGCAGGGTTGACTGAAGCTTTCTTT. This sequence encodes CASSLEAGLTEAFF.

The chain links TRBV7-8 to TRBJ2-5; TRBD1 aligns across 9 bases. Losses at the gene ends were 5 bases for V and 5 bases for J; bases not matched to a gene: 12. Per the germline V gene, CDR1 is SGHVS and CDR2 is FQNEAQ. This CDR3 contains 16 residues. The CDR3 DNA sequence: TGTGCCAGCAGCCCGAGGGGGGACAGGGAAGGGGAGACCCAGTACTTC. Amino acid sequence: CASSPRGDREGETQYF.

This clone has a single count. This chain links TRBV5-4 with TRBJ2-3; TRBD2 matches at 7 bases. V was clipped by 4 bases and J by 4 bases; unmatched bases: 6. The CDR3 has 14 residues. Germline V CDR1 and CDR2: SGHNT, YYREEE (reference sequence). The CDR3, as DNA: TGTGCCAGCAGCCCCGTGGGAGGGGCAGATACGCAGTATTTT. It codes for CASSPVGGADTQYF.

This sequence joins TRBV6-7 and TRBJ2-7, with TRBD2 matching over 10 bases. TRBV6-7 is reported as an ORF; its role is uncertain. V lost 4 bases and J lost 5; bases outside the gene matches: 35. The CDR3 totals 24 residues. CDR3 sequence (DNA): TGTGCCAGCAGTTCCCCCGGGAGGGGAAAACCAACAGCCTTCGACAGCGGGAGGGCCCACGAGCAGTACTTC. The encoded protein is CASSSPGRGKPTAFDSGRAHEQYF.

The chain carries TRBV7-2 and TRBJ2-2; tentative D call: TRBD2 (5 bases). The germline gives CDR1 SGHTA, CDR2 FQGNSA. The CDR3 extends over 12 amino acids. V lost 5 bases and J lost 7, with 8 bases in between. The CDR3 DNA is TGTGCCAGCAGCCAAGGAGGCGGGGAGCTGTTTTTT. Its translation: CASSQGGGELFF.

The V call is TRBV27, the J call TRBJ2-7; D remains unclear. Germline loops: CDR1 MNHEY, CDR2 SMNVEV (reference sequence). V was clipped by 6 bases and J by 0 bases, with 9 bases between them. The CDR3 is 13 amino acids. DNA of the CDR3: TGTGCCAGCAGGGCCAGGCCCTCCTACGAGCAGTACTTC. It encodes CASRARPSYEQYF.

In its sample, this clone was seen once. The genes are TRBV5-1 and TRBJ2-1; possibly TRBD2 for D (6 bases). Trimming stripped 9 bases from V and 7 bases from J, with 17 bases between. The V gene's germline CDR1 is SGHRS and CDR2 YFSETQ. The CDR3 has 13 amino acids. CDR3 nucleotides: TGCGCCACCGAGGGACTGAGGGAGAATGAGCAGTTCTTC. The encoded protein is CATEGLRENEQFF.

The genes are TRBV19 and TRBJ1-5; TRBD1 matches at 9 bases. Germline CDR1 and CDR2: LNHDA and SQIVND (reference sequence). J gave up 0 bases and V 9 bases, and 6 bases lay outside the gene matches. The CDR3 sequence is 15 residues long. As DNA, the CDR3 is TGTGCCAGCCGGACAGGGGAAAATAGCAATCAGCCCCAGCATTTT. Amino acids: CASRTGENSNQPQHF.

This clone appeared a single time. This chain links TRBV27 with TRBJ2-2; D unresolved. Per germline, CDR1 MNHEY and CDR2 SMNVEV (reference sequence). V shed 2 bases and J shed 7 bases, with 8 bases lying between them. This CDR3 region has 13 residues. The CDR3 here is CASSLTPGGELFF. The CDR3 nucleotides are TGTGCCAGCAGTTTAACCCCAGGCGGGGAGCTGTTTTTT.

This chain joins TRBV4-3 and TRBJ2-2; 11 bases are a match to TRBD2. Germline V gives CDR1 LGHNA, CDR2 YSLEER. The CDR3 runs 14 residues. The trim removed 8 bases at V and 5 bases at J, leaving 4 bases unmatched. The CDR3 DNA sequence: TGCGCCAGCGGGCTAGCGGGAGGAACCGGGGAGCTGTTTTTT. It yields the protein CASGLAGGTGELFF.

The genes are TRBV7-9 and TRBJ1-5, with TRBD1 identical over 7 bases. V dropped 2 bases and J dropped 4; count of bases not matched to a gene: 2. The CDR3 covers 14 residues. CDR1 and CDR2 from the germline V gene are SEHNR and FQNEAQ (reference sequence). The CDR3 here is CASSLRGQNQPQHF. DNA for the CDR3: TGTGCCAGCAGCTTAAGGGGGCAAAATCAGCCCCAGCATTTT. Full variable domain (rest looked up from reference TRBV7-9 and TRBJ1-5): DTGVSQNPRHKITKRGQNVTFRCDPISEHNRLYWYRQTLGQGPEFLTYFQNEAQLEKSRLLSDRFSAERPKGSFSTLEIQRTEQGDSAMYLCASSLRGQNQPQHFGDGTRLSIL.

The V gene is TRBV11-3, the J gene TRBJ2-1; tentative D call: TRBD1 (6 bases). The CDR3 length is 15 residues. V lost 3 bases, J lost 2 bases, and 11 bases lay in between. Germline loops: CDR1 SGHNT, CDR2 YENEEA. CDR3 nucleotide sequence: TGTGCCAGCAGCTTGGCCCAGGGGACCTACAATGAGCAGTTCTTC. It translates to CASSLAQGTYNEQFF.

The rearrangement uses TRBV9 and TRBJ2-3; tentative D call: TRBD1 (5 bases). The V and J ends lost 3 bases and 0 bases respectively, with 11 bases between them. Germline values: CDR1 SGDLS, CDR2 YYNGEE. This CDR3 is built from 15 residues. This CDR3 reads CASSEGPSSTDTQYF. CDR3 coding DNA: TGTGCCAGCAGCGAGGGGCCGTCTAGCACAGATACGCAGTATTTT.

The chain combines TRBV11-2 with TRBJ2-3; D is uncertain. CDR1 is SGHAT and CDR2 is FQNNGV in the germline V gene. This CDR3 is built from 13 residues. V lost 2 bases, J lost 4 bases, and 7 bases lay in between. The CDR3 region has the DNA TGTGCCAGCAGCTTAAGCCCCGCAGATACGCAGTATTTT. This encodes CASSLSPADTQYF.

V usage is TRBV5-1 and J usage is TRBJ2-3, with D possibly TRBD2 on 5 matching bases. The CDR3 spans 12 residues. The V gene's germline CDR1 is SGHRS and CDR2 YFSETQ. Trimming took 3 bases from V and 8 from J, leaving 10 bases between them. As DNA, the CDR3 is TGCGCCAGCAGCTCCCCCGCGGGTACGCAGTATTTT. This codes for CASSSPAGTQYF.

This clone is a singleton in its sample. This chain uses TRBV7-9 with TRBJ2-1; 7 nucleotides match TRBD2. Germline CDR1 and CDR2: SEHNR and FQNEAQ (reference sequence). V trimming: 8 bases; J trimming: 15 bases; junction bases outside the gene matches: 10. The length of the CDR3 is 11 residues. The CDR3 sequence is CASEGVGGWFF. CDR3 nucleotides: TGTGCCAGCGAAGGGGTGGGAGGGTGGTTCTTC.

The rearrangement joins TRBV19 to TRBJ2-7, with 8 bases aligning to TRBD1. J was trimmed by 2 bases and V by 3 bases; bases with no gene match: 6. The CDR3 has 15 amino acids. Germline V gives CDR1 LNHDA, CDR2 SQIVND (reference sequence). This CDR3 reads CASSMGDRLTYEQYV. In nucleotides, the CDR3 is TGTGCCAGTAGTATGGGGGACAGGCTGACCTACGAGCAGTACGTC.

The table lists this clone with a few counts. The genes are TRBV5-4 and TRBJ1-4, with D hard to call. The length of the CDR3 is 13 residues. The V gene's germline CDR1 is SGHNT and CDR2 YYREEE (reference sequence). Trimming shortened V by 1 base and J by 7 bases, and 8 bases separated the two germline ends. CDR3 residues: CASSLLQTEKLFF. CDR3 nucleotide sequence: TGTGCCAGCAGCTTGTTACAGACTGAAAAACTGTTTTTT.

This chain uses TRBV7-9 with TRBJ2-7, with 9 bases aligning to TRBD1. V shed 5 bases, J shed 5 bases, and the junction held 7 bases outside the gene matches. The CDR3 runs 14 residues. Looked up from germline, CDR1 is SEHNR and CDR2 is FQNEAQ (reference sequence). CDR3 nucleotide sequence: TGTGCCAGCAGCCCGCACAGGGGGCGTCACGAGCAGTACGTC. Protein sequence: CASSPHRGRHEQYV.

The V gene is TRBV3-1 (or the pseudogene TRBV3-2), the J gene TRBJ2-7; weak D call: TRBD1 (5 bases). V dropped 1 base and J dropped 2 bases, with 9 bases sitting between them. CDR3 length equals 14 residues. Germline values: CDR1 LGHDT, CDR2 YNNKEL (reference sequence). CDR3 in amino acids: CASSQGGSTYEQYF. CDR3 DNA sequence: TGTGCCAGCAGCCAAGGGGGCAGTACCTACGAGCAGTACTTC.

This rearrangement joins TRBV3-1 (or the pseudogene TRBV3-2) to TRBJ2-4; TRBD2 is a possible D gene (5 bases). V was shortened by 1 base and J by 7 bases, with 20 bases between the two germline ends. The germline gives CDR1 LGHDT, CDR2 YNNKEL (reference sequence). The CDR3 has 17 residues. CDR3 DNA: TGTGCCAGCAGCCAAGTGTCGGGTTTGACGGGGTCGAACATTCAGTACTTC. This sequence encodes CASSQVSGLTGSNIQYF.

The V and J genes are TRBV7-2 and TRBJ2-1; TRBD2 aligns across 7 bases. There are 16 residues in the CDR3. V dropped 5 bases and J dropped 6; count of bases not matched to a gene: 13. Germline-derived CDR1 and CDR2 are SGHTA and FQGNSA. The CDR3 sequence: CASSPRGTPGGNEQFF. CDR3 DNA sequence: TGTGCCAGCAGCCCCCGTGGGACCCCGGGGGGCAATGAGCAGTTCTTC.

The chain employs TRBV5-1 and TRBJ2-1; 9 nucleotides match TRBD2. Germline V gene data show CDR1 as SGHRS and CDR2 as YFSETQ. This CDR3 spans 15 amino acids. The J segment lost 10 bases and the V segment lost 0 bases, leaving 8 bases of the junction unmatched. The CDR3 reads CASSLGVAGDHEQFF. CDR3 DNA: TGCGCCAGCAGCTTGGGGGTAGCGGGGGACCACGAGCAGTTCTTC.

Here the CDR3 DNA reads TGTGCCAGCAGGGGCGACGAGCAGTACGTC. Translating it yields CASRGDEQYV. This rearrangement joins TRBV2 to TRBJ2-7; D is unclear. Trimming took off 6 bases at V and 5 bases at J, with 5 bases between the two ends. The CDR3 totals 10 residues. Per the germline V gene, CDR1 is SNHLY and CDR2 is FYNNEI.